The 5 T cell receptor beta chains below all came from one sample that was sequenced in a study of cytomegalovirus exposure and HLA in healthy donors. Only in-frame clones appear in the TCRdb table, and some are missing; sequencing was by immunoSEQ multiplex PCR. The sample records under 60,000 clones, around 90% being singletons. Material for sequencing was PBMCs. The receptors originated from a woman aged 30 to 39 in good health and CMV-seronegative.

The rearrangement joins TRBV5-1 to TRBJ2-1; no reliable D call. CDR3 length equals 11 residues. V lost 7 bases and J lost 6, with 8 bases in between. From germline, CDR1 is SGHRS and CDR2 YFSETQ. CDR3 coding DNA: TGCGCCAGCTACGAGAGCAATGAGCAGTTCTTC. It encodes CASYESNEQFF.

The chain recombines TRBV5-6 with TRBJ1-4; D might be TRBD1 (6 bases). Trimming cost V 2 bases and J 7 bases, with 18 bases left between them. The V gene's germline CDR1 is SGHDT and CDR2 YYEEEE. The CDR3 contains 16 residues. The CDR3 DNA reads TGTGCCAGCAGCTTTTCTGGGGGGGGGCTGGGTGAAAAACTGTTTTTT. Its translation: CASSFSGGGLGEKLFF.

The sample holds one count of this clone. The chain uses TRBV11-2 and TRBJ2-1, with D possibly TRBD2 on 6 matching bases. CDR1 SGHAT and CDR2 FQNNGV come from the germline V gene. The ends were cut back, 4 bases at V and 8 bases at J, with 18 bases in the middle. This CDR3 has 15 residues. The CDR3 protein is CASSSGVGGLDEQFF. CDR3 in DNA: TGTGCCAGCAGCTCCGGGGTGGGGGGTCTTGATGAGCAGTTCTTC.

The chain links TRBV4-2 to TRBJ2-7; TRBD2 matches 11 bases. CDR3 length: 16 residues. Per germline, CDR1 LGHNA and CDR2 YNFKEQ. V lost 1 base, J lost 4 bases, and 6 bases stayed unmatched. In DNA, the CDR3 is TGTGCCAGCAGCCAAGGAGGGACTAGCGGACTTTACGAGCAGTACTTC. Its translation: CASSQGGTSGLYEQYF.

The J gene is TRBJ2-2, the V gene TRBV6-5; 10 nucleotides agree with TRBD2. Germline V CDR1 and CDR2: MNHEY, SVGAGI. The J segment lost 7 bases and the V segment lost 4 bases, leaving 6 bases of the junction unmatched. This CDR3 contains 15 residues. The CDR3 sequence is CASSSGTSEFGELFF. The CDR3 DNA is TGTGCCAGCAGTTCCGGGACTAGCGAGTTCGGGGAGCTGTTTTTT.